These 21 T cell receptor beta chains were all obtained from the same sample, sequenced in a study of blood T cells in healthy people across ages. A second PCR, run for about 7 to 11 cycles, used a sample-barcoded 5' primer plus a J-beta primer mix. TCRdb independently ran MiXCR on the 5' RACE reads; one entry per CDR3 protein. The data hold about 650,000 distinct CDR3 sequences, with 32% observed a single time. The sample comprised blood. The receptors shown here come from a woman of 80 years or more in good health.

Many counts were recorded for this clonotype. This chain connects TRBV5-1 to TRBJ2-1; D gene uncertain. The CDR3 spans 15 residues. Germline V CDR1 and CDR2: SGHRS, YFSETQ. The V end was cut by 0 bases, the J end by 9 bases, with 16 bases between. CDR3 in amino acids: CASSLGAPGYGEQFF. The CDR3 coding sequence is TGCGCCAGCAGCTTGGGGGCCCCAGGTTACGGTGAGCAGTTCTTC. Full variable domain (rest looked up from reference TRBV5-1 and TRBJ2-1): KAGVTQTPRYLIKTRGQQVTLSCSPISGHRSVSWYQQTPGQGLQFLFEYFSETQRNKGNFPGRFSGRQFSNSRSEMNVSTLELGDSALYLCASSLGAPGYGEQFFGPGTRLTVL.

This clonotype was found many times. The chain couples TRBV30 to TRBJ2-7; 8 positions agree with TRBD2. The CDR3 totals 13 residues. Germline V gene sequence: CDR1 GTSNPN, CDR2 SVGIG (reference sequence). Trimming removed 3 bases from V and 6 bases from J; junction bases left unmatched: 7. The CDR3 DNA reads TGTGCCTGGAGCCTCGGGGGGGCCAGCGAGCAGTACTTC. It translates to CAWSLGGASEQYF.

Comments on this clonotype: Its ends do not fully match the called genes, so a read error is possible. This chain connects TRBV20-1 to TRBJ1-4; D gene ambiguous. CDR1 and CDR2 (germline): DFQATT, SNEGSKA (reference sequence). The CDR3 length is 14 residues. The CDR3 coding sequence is TGCAGTGCTAGCGACGGAACAACTAATGAAAGACTGTTTTTT. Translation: CSASDGTTNERLFF.

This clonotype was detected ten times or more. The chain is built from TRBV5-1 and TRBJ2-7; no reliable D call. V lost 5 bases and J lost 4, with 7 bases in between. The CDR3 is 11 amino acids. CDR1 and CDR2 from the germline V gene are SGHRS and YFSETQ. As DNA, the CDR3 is TGCGCCAGCAGAGTTGGTTACGAGCAGTACTTC. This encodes CASRVGYEQYF.

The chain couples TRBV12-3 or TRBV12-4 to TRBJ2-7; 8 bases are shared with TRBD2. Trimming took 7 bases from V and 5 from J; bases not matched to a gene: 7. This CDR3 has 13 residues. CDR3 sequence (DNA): TGTGCCAGCAATCCGGGAGGGATAAACGAGCAGTACTTC. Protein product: CASNPGGINEQYF.

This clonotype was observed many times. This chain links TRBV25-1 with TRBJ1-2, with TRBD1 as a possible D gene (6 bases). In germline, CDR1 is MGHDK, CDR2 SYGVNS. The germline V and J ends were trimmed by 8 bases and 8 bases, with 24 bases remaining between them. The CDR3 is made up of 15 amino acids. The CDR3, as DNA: TGTGCCAGCTCGCCCAGGGGATCGAAATTGATGGGCTACACCTTC. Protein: CASSPRGSKLMGYTF.

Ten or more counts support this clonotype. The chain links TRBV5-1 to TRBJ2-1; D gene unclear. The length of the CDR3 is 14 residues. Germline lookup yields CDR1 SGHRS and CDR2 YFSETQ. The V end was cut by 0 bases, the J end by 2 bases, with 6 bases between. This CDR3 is CASSLGRTYNEQFF. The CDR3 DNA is TGCGCCAGCAGCTTGGGCAGAACCTACAATGAGCAGTTCTTC.

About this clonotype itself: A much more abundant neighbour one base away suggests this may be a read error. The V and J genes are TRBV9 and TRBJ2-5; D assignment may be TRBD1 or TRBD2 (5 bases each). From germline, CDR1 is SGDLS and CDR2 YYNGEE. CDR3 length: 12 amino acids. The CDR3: CVSSEGRETQYF. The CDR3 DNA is TGTGTCAGCAGCGAGGGGCGAGAGACCCAGTACTTC.

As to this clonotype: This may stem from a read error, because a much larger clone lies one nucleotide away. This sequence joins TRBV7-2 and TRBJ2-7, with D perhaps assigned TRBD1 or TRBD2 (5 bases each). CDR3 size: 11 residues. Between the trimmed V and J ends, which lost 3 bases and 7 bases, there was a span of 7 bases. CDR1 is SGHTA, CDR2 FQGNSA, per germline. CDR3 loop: CASSFWGEQYF. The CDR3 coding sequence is TGTGCCAGCAGCTTTTGGGGGGAGCAGTACTTC. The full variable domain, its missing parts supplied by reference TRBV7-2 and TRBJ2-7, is GAGVSQSPSNKVTEKGKDVELRCDPISGHTALYWYRQSLGQGLEFLIYFQGNSAPDKSGLPSDRFSAERTGGSVSTLTIQRTQQEDSAVYLCASSFWGEQYFGPGTRLTVT.

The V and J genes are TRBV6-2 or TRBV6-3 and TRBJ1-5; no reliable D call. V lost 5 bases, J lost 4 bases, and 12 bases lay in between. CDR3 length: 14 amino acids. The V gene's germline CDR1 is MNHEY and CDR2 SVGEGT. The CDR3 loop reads CASSGGLGNQPQHF. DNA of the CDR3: TGTGCCAGCAGTGGAGGGCTAGGAAATCAGCCCCAGCATTTT.

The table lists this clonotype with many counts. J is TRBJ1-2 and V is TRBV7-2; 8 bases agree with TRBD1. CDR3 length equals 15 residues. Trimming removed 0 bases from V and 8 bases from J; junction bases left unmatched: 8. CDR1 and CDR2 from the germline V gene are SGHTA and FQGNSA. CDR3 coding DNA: TGTGCCAGCAGCTTAGCAGGACAGGGTACGGAGGGCTACACCTTC. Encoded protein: CASSLAGQGTEGYTF.

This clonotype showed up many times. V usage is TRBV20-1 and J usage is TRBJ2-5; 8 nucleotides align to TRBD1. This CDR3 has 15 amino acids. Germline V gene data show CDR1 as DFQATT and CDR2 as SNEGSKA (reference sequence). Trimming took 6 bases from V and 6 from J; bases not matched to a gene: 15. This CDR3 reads CSAGAPGGDGQTQYF. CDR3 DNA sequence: TGCAGTGCCGGGGCCCCAGGGGGCGATGGGCAGACCCAGTACTTC.

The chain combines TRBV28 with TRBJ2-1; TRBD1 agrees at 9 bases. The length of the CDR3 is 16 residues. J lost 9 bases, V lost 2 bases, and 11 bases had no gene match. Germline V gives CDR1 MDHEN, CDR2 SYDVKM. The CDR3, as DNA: TGTGCCAGCAGTTTAGTCGGGGGACAGGGACAACGTGAGCAGTTCTTC. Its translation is CASSLVGGQGQREQFF.

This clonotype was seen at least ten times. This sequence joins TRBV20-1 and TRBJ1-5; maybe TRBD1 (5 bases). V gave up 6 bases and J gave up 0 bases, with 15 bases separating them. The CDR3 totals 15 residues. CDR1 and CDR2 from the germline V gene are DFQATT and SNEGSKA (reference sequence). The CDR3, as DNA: TGCAGTGCAATTCCATGGGGGGGTAGCAATCAGCCCCAGCATTTT. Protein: CSAIPWGGSNQPQHF.

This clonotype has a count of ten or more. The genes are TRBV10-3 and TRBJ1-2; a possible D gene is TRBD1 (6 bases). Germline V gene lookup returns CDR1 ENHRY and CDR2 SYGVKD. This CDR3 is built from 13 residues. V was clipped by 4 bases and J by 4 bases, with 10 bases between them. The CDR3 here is CAISVDRFYGYTF. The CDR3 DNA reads TGTGCCATCAGTGTCGACAGGTTCTATGGCTACACCTTC.

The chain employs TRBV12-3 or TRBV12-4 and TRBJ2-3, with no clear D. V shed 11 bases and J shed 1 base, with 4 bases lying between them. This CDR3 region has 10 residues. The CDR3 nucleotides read TGTGCCTGTCGCACAGATACGCAGTATTTT. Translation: CACRTDTQYF.

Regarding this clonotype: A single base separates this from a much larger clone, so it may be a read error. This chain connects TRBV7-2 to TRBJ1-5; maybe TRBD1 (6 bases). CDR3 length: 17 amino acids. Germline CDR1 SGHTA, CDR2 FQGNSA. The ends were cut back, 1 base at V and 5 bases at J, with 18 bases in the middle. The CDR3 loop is CASSLGSLGGADQPQHF. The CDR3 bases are TGTGCCAGCAGCTTAGGCTCCTTGGGGGGGGCCGATCAGCCCCAGCATTTT. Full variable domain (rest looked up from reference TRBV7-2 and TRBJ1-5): GAGVSQSPSNKVTEKGKDVELRCDPISGHTALYWYRQSLGQGLEFLIYFQGNSAPDKSGLPSDRFSAERTGGSVSTLTIQRTQQEDSAVYLCASSLGSLGGADQPQHFGDGTRLSIL.

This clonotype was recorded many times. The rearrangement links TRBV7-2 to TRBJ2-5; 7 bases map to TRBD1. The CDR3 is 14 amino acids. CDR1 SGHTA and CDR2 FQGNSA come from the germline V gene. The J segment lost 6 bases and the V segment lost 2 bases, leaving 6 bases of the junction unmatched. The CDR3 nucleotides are TGTGCCAGCAGCTTAAGACAGGGAAAACAGACCCAGTACTTC. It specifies CASSLRQGKQTQYF. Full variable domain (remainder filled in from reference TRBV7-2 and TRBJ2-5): GAGVSQSPSNKVTEKGKDVELRCDPISGHTALYWYRQSLGQGLEFLIYFQGNSAPDKSGLPSDRFSAERTGGSVSTLTIQRTQQEDSAVYLCASSLRQGKQTQYFGPGTRLLVL.

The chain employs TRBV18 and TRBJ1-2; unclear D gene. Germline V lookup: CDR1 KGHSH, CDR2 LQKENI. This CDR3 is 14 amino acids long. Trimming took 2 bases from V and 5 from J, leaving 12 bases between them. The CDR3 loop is CASSPTASLYGYTF. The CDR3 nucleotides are TGTGCCAGCTCACCAACAGCCAGCCTTTATGGCTACACCTTC.

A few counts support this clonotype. CDR3 nucleotide sequence: TGTGCCAGCAGCTCCCCTCAGGCAGGGGGCGCGTGGACAGATACGCAGTATTTT. Translation gives CASSSPQAGGAWTDTQYF. The chain combines TRBV7-9 with TRBJ2-3; 8 bases fit TRBD1. The CDR3 spans 18 residues. Germline V gene lookup returns CDR1 SEHNR and CDR2 FQNEAQ (reference sequence). Losses at the gene ends were 4 bases for V and 3 bases for J; bases not matched to a gene: 15.

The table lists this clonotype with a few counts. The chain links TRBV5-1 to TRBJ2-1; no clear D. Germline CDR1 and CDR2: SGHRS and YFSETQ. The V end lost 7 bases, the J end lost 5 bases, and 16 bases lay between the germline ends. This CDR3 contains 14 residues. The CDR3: CASCWVGSNNEQFF. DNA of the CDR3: TGCGCCAGCTGCTGGGTCGGCTCAAACAATGAGCAGTTCTTC.